The next 11 T cell receptor beta chains were all read from a single sample in a study of T-cell memory formation after mild COVID-19. TCRdb used MiXCR to reprocess the 5' RACE reads, holding one entry per CDR3 protein. The data contain about 350,000 distinct CDR3 sequences, around 13% of them singletons. Sequencing used PBMCs or a T cell subset sorted from them (not recorded which). The receptors originated from a man aged 18-30 years who had mild COVID-19 (a few samples of this study predate the infection). Cell type and time point are not known.

This clonotype has only a few counts. This rearrangement joins TRBV28 to TRBJ2-1; maybe TRBD2 (5 bases). CDR3 size: 14 residues. CDR1 and CDR2 (germline): MDHEN, SYDVKM. Trimming removed 6 bases at V and 0 bases at J, with 9 bases between. The CDR3 loop reads CASSTGSSYNEQFF. The CDR3 DNA follows: TGTGCCAGCAGCACGGGGAGCTCCTACAATGAGCAGTTCTTC.

The chain links TRBV7-9 to TRBJ2-4; possibly TRBD1 for D (6 bases). CDR1 is SEHNR and CDR2 is FQNEAQ in the germline V gene (reference sequence). The length of the CDR3 is 15 residues. V was trimmed by 4 bases and J by 0 bases, leaving 10 bases between them. The CDR3 region has the DNA TGTGCCAGCAGCTCAGGGGCTGTAGCCAAAAACATTCAGTACTTC. Protein product: CASSSGAVAKNIQYF.

The rearrangement joins TRBV4-3 to TRBJ1-3; D gene ambiguous. Germline V gives CDR1 LGHNA, CDR2 YSLEER. This CDR3 is built from 16 residues. Trimming cost V 0 bases and J 0 bases, with 9 bases left between them. The CDR3 sequence is CASSQDFRGSGNTIYF. In DNA form, the CDR3 reads TGCGCCAGCAGCCAAGATTTTCGAGGCTCTGGAAACACCATATATTTT.

This chain uses TRBV7-2 with TRBJ1-6; D remains ambiguous. The CDR3 is made up of 18 amino acids. The V end lost 4 bases, the J end lost 3 bases, and 19 bases lay between the germline ends. CDR1 is SGHTA and CDR2 is FQGNSA in the germline V gene. The CDR3 reads CASSSQDPRFNYNSPLHF. The CDR3 coding sequence is TGTGCCAGCAGCTCCCAGGACCCTCGATTTAACTATAATTCACCCCTCCACTTT.

The V call is TRBV4-1, the J call TRBJ2-2, with a tentative D call TRBD1 (6 bases). CDR1 and CDR2 (germline): MGHRA, YSYEKL. V gave up 3 bases and J gave up 1 base, with 9 bases separating them. The CDR3 is made up of 15 amino acids. The CDR3 spells CASSQGAKNTGELFF. CDR3 bases: TGCGCCAGCAGCCAGGGGGCTAAGAACACCGGGGAGCTGTTTTTT.

In its sample, this clonotype was seen a few times. This chain joins TRBV11-3 and TRBJ1-6, with D uncertain. Germline V gives CDR1 SGHNT, CDR2 YENEEA. Trimming stripped 0 bases from V and 9 bases from J, with 12 bases between. CDR3 size: 15 residues. CDR3 amino acids: CASSLDPRAGSPLHF. CDR3 bases: TGTGCCAGCAGCTTAGATCCCCGAGCGGGTTCACCCCTCCACTTT.

The gene calls are TRBV11-2 and TRBJ2-1; 8 bases map to TRBD2. The CDR3 totals 14 residues. V was clipped by 4 bases and J by 2 bases; unmatched bases: 1. In germline, CDR1 is SGHAT, CDR2 FQNNGV. CDR3 sequence (DNA): TGTGCCAGCAGCTACGGGGGGGCCTACAATGAGCAGTTCTTC. Translation: CASSYGGAYNEQFF.

This clonotype came up many times. The gene calls are TRBV7-6 and TRBJ2-1, with D possibly called TRBD1 or TRBD2 (5 bases each). V was clipped by 1 base and J by 6 bases, with 13 bases between them. This CDR3 contains 15 residues. CDR1 is SGHVS, CDR2 FNYEAQ, per germline. In nucleotides, the CDR3 is TGTGCCAGCAGCTTAGAAATGGGGGTCCGCAATGAGCAGTTCTTC. Translating it yields CASSLEMGVRNEQFF. Supplemented by reference TRBV7-6 and TRBJ2-1, the full variable domain reads GAGVSQSPRYKVTKRGQDVALRCDPISGHVSLYWYRQALGQGPEFLTYFNYEAQQDKSGLPNDRFSAERPEGSISTLTIQRTEQRDSAMYRCASSLEMGVRNEQFFGPGTRLTVL.

This clonotype was observed a few times. The CDR3 loop is CASSLMTRGTGANVLTF. The DNA of the CDR3 is TGCGCCAGCAGCTTGATGACGCGTGGGACTGGGGCCAACGTCCTGACTTTC. The chain employs TRBV5-1 and TRBJ2-6; D gene uncertain. The CDR3 is 17 amino acids. Germline assignment: CDR1 SGHRS and CDR2 YFSETQ. V was trimmed by 1 base and J by 2 bases, leaving 13 bases between them.

This clonotype has just a few counts. V is TRBV19 and J is TRBJ2-3, with 7 bases aligning to TRBD2. Germline CDR1 and CDR2: LNHDA and SQIVND (reference sequence). The J segment lost 1 base and the V segment lost 6 bases, leaving 7 bases of the junction unmatched. The CDR3 spans 15 residues. The CDR3 sequence: CASRVGGIGTDTQYF. The CDR3 nucleotides read TGTGCCAGTAGGGTGGGGGGGATCGGCACAGATACGCAGTATTTT.

This clonotype was recorded a few times. The chain is built from TRBV20-1 and TRBJ2-5; D unresolved. Germline-derived CDR1 and CDR2 are DFQATT and SNEGSKA (reference sequence). The ends were cut back, 4 bases at V and 5 bases at J, with 14 bases in the middle. The CDR3 extends over 13 amino acids. The CDR3 nucleotides are TGCAGTGCTACACTTACAGACTGGGAGACCCAGTACTTC. Amino acid sequence: CSATLTDWETQYF.